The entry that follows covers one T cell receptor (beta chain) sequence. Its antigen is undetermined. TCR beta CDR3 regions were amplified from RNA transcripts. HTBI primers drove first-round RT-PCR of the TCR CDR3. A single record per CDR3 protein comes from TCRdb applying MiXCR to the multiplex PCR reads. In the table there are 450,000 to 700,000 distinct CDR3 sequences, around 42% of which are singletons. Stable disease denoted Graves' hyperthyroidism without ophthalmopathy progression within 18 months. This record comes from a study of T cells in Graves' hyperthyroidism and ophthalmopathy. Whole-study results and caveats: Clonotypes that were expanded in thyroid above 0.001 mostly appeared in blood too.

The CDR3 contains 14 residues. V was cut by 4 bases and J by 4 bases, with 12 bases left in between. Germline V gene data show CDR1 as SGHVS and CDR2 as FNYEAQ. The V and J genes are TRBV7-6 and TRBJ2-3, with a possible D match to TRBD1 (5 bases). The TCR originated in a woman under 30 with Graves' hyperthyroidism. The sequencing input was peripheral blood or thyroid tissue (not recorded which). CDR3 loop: CASSSSTGADTQYF. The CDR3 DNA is TGTGCCAGCAGCTCTTCTACAGGTGCAGATACGCAGTATTTT. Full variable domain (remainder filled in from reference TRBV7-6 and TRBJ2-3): GAGVSQSPRYKVTKRGQDVALRCDPISGHVSLYWYRQALGQGPEFLTYFNYEAQQDKSGLPNDRFSAERPEGSISTLTIQRTEQRDSAMYRCASSSSTGADTQYFGPGTRLTVL.